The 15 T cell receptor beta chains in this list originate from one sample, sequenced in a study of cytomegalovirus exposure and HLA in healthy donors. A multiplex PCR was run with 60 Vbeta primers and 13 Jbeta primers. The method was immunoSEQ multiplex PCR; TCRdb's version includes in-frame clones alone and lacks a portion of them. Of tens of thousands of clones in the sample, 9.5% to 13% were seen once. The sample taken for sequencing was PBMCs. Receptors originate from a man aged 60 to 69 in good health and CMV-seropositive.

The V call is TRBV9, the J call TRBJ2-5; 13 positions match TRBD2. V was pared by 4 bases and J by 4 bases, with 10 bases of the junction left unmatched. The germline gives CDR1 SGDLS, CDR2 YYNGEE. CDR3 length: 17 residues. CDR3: CASSPRSLAGGVETQYF. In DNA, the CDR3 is TGTGCCAGCAGCCCCAGATCACTAGCGGGAGGGGTAGAGACCCAGTACTTC.

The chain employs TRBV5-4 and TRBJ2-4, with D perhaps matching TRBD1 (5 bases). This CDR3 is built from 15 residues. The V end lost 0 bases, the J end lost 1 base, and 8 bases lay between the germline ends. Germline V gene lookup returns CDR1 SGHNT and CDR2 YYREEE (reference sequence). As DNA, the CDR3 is TGTGCCAGCAGCTTGGAAGGGGTGGCCAAAAACATTCAGTACTTC. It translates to CASSLEGVAKNIQYF.

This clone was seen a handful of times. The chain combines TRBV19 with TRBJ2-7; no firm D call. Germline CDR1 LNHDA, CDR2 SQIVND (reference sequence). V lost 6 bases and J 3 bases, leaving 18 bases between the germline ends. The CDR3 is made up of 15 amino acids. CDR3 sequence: CASSPTALSYYEQYF. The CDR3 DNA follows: TGTGCCAGTAGCCCAACCGCCCTATCATACTACGAGCAGTACTTC. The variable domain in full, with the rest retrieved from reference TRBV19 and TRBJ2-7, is DGGITQSPKYLFRKEGQNVTLSCEQNLNHDAMYWYRQDPGQGLRLIYYSQIVNDFQKGDIAEGYSVSREKKESFPLTVTSAQKNPTAFYLCASSPTALSYYEQYFGPGTRLTVT.

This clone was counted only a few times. CDR3 protein: CASSRDYSTDTQYF. The CDR3 bases are TGTGCCAGCAGCCGGGACTACAGCACAGATACGCAGTATTTT. This chain links TRBV7-2 with TRBJ2-3; 7 bases fit TRBD2. CDR1 is SGHTA, CDR2 FQGNSA, per germline. Germline trimming cut 5 bases from V and 0 bases from J; bases unmatched to any gene: 2. This CDR3 is built from 14 residues.

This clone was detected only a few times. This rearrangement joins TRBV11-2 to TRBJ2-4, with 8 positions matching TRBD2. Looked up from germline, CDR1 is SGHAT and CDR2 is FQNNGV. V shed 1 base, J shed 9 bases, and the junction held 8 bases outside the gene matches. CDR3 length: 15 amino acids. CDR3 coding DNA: TGTGCCAGCAGCTTAGTCCGGCTAGCGGGTGGCATTCAGTACTTC. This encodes CASSLVRLAGGIQYF.

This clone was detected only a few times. The CDR3, as DNA: TGTGCCAGCAGTTCGGGTATGTGGAACACTGAAGCTTTCTTT. Translated, it gives CASSSGMWNTEAFF. The chain links TRBV27 to TRBJ1-1, with D uncertain. Germline assignment: CDR1 MNHEY and CDR2 SMNVEV (reference sequence). The CDR3 length is 14 residues. V gave up 4 bases and J gave up 1 base, with 10 bases separating them.

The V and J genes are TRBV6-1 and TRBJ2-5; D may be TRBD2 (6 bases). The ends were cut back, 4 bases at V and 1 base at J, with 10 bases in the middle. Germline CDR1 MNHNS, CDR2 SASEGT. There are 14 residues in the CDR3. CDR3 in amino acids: CASSGYGGQETQYF. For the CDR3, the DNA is TGTGCCAGCAGTGGTTACGGGGGCCAAGAGACCCAGTACTTC.

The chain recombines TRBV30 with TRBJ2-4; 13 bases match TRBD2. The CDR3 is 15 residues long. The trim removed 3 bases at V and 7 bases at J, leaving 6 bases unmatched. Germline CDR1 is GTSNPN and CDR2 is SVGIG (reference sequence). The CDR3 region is CAWSAGTSGINIQYF. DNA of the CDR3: TGTGCCTGGAGCGCAGGGACTAGCGGGATTAACATTCAGTACTTC.

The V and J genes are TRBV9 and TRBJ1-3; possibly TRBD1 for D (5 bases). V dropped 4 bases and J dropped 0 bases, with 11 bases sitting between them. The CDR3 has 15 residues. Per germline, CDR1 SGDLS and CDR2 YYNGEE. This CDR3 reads CASSSLGDSGNTIYF. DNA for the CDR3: TGTGCCAGCAGCTCCTTAGGGGACTCTGGAAACACCATATATTTT.

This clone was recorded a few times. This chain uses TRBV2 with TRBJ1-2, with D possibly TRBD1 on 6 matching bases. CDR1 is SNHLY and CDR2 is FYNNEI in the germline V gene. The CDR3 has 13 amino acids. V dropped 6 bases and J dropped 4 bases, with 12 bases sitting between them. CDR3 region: CASRSGEIYGYTF. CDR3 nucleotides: TGTGCCAGCAGATCAGGGGAGATCTATGGCTACACCTTC.

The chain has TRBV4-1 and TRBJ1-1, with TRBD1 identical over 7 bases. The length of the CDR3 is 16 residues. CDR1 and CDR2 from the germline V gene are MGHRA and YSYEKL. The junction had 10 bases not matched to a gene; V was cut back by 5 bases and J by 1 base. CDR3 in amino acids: CASSLQYRGTNTEAFF. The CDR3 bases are TGCGCCAGCAGCTTGCAGTACAGGGGAACGAACACTGAAGCTTTCTTT.

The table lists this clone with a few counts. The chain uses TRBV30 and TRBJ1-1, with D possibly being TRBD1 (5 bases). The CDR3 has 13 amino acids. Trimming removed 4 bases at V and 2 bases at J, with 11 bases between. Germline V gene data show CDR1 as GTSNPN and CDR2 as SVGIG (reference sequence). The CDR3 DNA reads TGTGCCTGGAATCGACAGATTAACACTGAAGCTTTCTTT. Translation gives CAWNRQINTEAFF.

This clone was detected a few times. CDR3 sequence (DNA): TGTGCCAGCAGCGCCACTAGCGGGGCTAACAATGAGCAGTTCTTC. Amino acids: CASSATSGANNEQFF. This rearrangement joins TRBV6-1 to TRBJ2-1, with 10 bases that match TRBD2. CDR1 and CDR2 from the germline V gene are MNHNS and SASEGT. The V segment lost 6 bases and the J segment 5 bases; nucleotides outside the gene matches: 7. The CDR3 totals 15 residues.

CDR3 protein: CASSPRGRRGTTGEKLFF. DNA of the CDR3: TGTGCCAGTAGTCCCCGGGGAAGGAGGGGGACTACTGGTGAAAAACTGTTTTTT. The V gene is TRBV19, the J gene TRBJ1-4, with D possibly TRBD1 on 6 matching bases. This CDR3 has 18 residues. Trimming left V 5 bases short and J 7 bases short, with 26 bases between. In germline, CDR1 is LNHDA, CDR2 SQIVND (reference sequence).

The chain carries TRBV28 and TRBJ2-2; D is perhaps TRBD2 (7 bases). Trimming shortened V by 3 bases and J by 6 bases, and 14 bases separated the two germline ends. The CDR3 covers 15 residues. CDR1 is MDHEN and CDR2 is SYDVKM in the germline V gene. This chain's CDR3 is CASSFGGGAPGELFF. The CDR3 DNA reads TGTGCCAGCAGTTTCGGAGGGGGGGCCCCCGGGGAGCTGTTTTTT.